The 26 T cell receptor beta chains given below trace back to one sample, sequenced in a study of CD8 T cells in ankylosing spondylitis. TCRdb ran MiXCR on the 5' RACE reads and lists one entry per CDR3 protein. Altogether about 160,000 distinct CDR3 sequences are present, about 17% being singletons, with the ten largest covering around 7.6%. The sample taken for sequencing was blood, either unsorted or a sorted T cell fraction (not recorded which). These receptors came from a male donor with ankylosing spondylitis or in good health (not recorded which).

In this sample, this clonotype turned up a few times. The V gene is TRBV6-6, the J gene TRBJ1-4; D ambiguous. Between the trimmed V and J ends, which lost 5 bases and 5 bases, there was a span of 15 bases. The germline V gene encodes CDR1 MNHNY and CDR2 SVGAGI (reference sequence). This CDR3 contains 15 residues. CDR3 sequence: CASSQGLPGNEKLFF. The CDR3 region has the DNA TGTGCCAGCAGTCAAGGACTGCCGGGGAATGAAAAACTGTTTTTT.

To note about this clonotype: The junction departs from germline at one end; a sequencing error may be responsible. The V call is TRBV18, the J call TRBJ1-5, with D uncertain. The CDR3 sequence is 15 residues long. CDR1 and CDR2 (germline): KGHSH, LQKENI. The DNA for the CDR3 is TGTGGCAGCTCACCACCCGGACTTAATTTCGGGCCCCAGCATTTT. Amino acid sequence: CGSSPPGLNFGPQHF.

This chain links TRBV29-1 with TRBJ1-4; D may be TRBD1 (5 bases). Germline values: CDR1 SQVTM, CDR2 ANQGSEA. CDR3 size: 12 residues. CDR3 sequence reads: CGSPGKNEKLFF. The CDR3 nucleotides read TGCGGGAGCCCAGGGAAGAATGAAAAACTGTTTTTT.

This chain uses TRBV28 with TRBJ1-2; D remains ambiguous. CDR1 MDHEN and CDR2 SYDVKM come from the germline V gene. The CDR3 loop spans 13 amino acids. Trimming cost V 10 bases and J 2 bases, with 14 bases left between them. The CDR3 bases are TGTGCCATTCTTCTGGCGGGGAACTATGGCTACACCTTC. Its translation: CAILLAGNYGYTF.

CDR3 amino acids: CASTKGGATPYGYTF. In DNA, the CDR3 is TGTGCCAGCACCAAAGGGGGGGCGACTCCCTATGGCTACACCTTC. The chain links TRBV6-1 to TRBJ1-2, with a weak D call TRBD1 (6 bases). Trimming cost V 7 bases and J 4 bases, with 19 bases left between them. This CDR3 region has 15 residues. The germline CDR1 and CDR2 sequences are MNHNS and SASEGT.

CDR3 sequence reads: CASSLGVATYNSPLHF. Here the CDR3 DNA reads TGTGCCAGCAGCCTGGGGGTTGCGACCTATAATTCACCCCTCCACTTT. V gene TRBV5-6 combines with J gene TRBJ1-6; D possibly corresponds to TRBD1 (5 bases). V was pared by 4 bases and J by 2 bases, with 13 bases between. The CDR3 consists of 16 residues. Germline CDR1 SGHDT, CDR2 YYEEEE.

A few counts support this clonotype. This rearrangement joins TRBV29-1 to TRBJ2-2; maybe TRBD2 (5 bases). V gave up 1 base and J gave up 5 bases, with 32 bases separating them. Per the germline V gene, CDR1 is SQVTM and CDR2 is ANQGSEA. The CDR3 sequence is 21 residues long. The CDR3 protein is CSVEGRGRLEGFGDRTGELFF. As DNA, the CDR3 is TGCAGCGTTGAAGGTCGCGGCAGGCTAGAGGGATTCGGTGATCGAACCGGGGAGCTGTTTTTT.

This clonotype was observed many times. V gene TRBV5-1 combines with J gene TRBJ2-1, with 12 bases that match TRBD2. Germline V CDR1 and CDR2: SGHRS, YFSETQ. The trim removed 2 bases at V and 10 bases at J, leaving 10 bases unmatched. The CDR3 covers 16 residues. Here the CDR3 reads CASSLMPSGRAGEQFF. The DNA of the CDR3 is TGCGCCAGCAGCTTAATGCCTAGCGGGAGGGCCGGGGAGCAGTTCTTC.

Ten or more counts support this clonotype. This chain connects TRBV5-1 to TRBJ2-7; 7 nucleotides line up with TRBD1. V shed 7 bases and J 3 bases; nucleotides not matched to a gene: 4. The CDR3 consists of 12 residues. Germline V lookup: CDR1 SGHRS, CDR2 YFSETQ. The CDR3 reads CASADRFYEQYF. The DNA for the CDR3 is TGCGCCAGCGCGGACAGGTTCTACGAGCAGTACTTC.

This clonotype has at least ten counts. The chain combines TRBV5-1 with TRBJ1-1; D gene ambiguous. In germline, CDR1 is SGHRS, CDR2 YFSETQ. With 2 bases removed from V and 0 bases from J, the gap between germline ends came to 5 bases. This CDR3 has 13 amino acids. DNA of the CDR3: TGCGCCAGCAGCTTCGGTCTGAACACTGAAGCTTTCTTT. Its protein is CASSFGLNTEAFF.

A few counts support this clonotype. CDR3 nucleotides: TGTGCCAGCAGTCTAAAGGGGGACTATGGCTACACCTTC. It translates to CASSLKGDYGYTF. This sequence joins TRBV27 and TRBJ1-2; a weak D match, TRBD1 (6 bases). Deletions cut 5 bases from V and 3 bases from J, with 10 bases between. From germline, CDR1 is MNHEY and CDR2 SMNVEV (reference sequence). The CDR3 length is 13 residues.

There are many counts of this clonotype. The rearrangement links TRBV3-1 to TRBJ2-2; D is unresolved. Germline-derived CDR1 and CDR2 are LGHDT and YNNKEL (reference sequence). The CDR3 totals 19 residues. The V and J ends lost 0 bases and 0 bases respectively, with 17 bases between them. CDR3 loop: CASSQDPPAYHPNTGELFF. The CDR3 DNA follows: TGTGCCAGCAGCCAAGACCCCCCAGCGTACCATCCGAACACCGGGGAGCTGTTTTTT.

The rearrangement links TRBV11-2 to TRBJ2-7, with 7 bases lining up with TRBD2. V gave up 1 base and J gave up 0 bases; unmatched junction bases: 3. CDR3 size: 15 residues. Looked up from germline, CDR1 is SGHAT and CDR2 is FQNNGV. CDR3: CASSLGTRRSYEQYF. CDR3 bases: TGTGCCAGCAGCTTAGGGACTAGACGCTCCTACGAGCAGTACTTC.

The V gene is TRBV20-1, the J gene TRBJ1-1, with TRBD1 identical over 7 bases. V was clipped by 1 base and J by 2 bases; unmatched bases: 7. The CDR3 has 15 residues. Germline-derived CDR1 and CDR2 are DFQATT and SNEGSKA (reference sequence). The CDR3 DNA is TGCAGTGCTAGAGCCTTAGACAGGGTTAACACTGAAGCTTTCTTT. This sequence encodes CSARALDRVNTEAFF.

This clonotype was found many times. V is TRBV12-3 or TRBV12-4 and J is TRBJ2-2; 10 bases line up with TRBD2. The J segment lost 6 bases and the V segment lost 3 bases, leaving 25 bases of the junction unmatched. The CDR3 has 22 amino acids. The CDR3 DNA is TGTGCCAGCAGTTTCGTTAGTAGAGACTTCTCTAGCGGGAGAAGGCTGGCCGGGGAGCTGTTTTTT. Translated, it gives CASSFVSRDFSSGRRLAGELFF.

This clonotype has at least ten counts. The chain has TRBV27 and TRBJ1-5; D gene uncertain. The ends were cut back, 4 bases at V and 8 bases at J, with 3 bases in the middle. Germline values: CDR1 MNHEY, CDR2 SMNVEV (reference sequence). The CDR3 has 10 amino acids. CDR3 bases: TGTGCCAGCAGTTATGAGCCCCAGCATTTT. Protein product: CASSYEPQHF.

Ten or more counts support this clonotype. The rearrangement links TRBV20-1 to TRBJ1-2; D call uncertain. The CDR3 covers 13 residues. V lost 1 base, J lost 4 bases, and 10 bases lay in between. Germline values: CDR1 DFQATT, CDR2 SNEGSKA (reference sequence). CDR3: CSARAGASYGYTF. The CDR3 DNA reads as TGCAGTGCTAGAGCAGGCGCGTCCTATGGCTACACCTTC.

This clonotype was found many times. The CDR3 DNA follows: TGCAGTGCTAGAATGGTGTTCACAGATACGCAGTATTTT. It codes for CSARMVFTDTQYF. V is TRBV20-1 and J is TRBJ2-3, with no clear D. The ends were cut back, 2 bases at V and 2 bases at J, with 8 bases in the middle. This CDR3 region has 13 residues. CDR1 is DFQATT and CDR2 is SNEGSKA in the germline V gene (reference sequence).

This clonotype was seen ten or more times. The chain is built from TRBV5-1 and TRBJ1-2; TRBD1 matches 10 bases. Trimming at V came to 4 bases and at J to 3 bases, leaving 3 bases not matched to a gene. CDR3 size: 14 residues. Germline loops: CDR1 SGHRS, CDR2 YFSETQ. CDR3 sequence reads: CASSPGTGDYGYTF. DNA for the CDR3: TGCGCCAGCAGCCCTGGGACAGGGGACTATGGCTACACCTTC.

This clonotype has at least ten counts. CDR3 nucleotides: TGCAGTGCCCCTAAGGGGTCAGAACCTGGAAACACCATATATTTT. Its translation: CSAPKGSEPGNTIYF. The J gene is TRBJ1-3, the V gene TRBV20-1, with D perhaps TRBD1 (5 bases). This CDR3 is built from 15 residues. The ends were cut back, 6 bases at V and 2 bases at J, with 17 bases in the middle. Per germline, CDR1 DFQATT and CDR2 SNEGSKA (reference sequence).

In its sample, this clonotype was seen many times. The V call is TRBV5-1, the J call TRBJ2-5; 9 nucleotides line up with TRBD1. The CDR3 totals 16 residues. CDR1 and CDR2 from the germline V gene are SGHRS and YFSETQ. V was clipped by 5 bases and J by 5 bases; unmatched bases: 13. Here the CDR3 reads CASSPGQGFATETQYF. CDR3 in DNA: TGCGCCAGCAGTCCTGGACAGGGGTTTGCGACGGAGACCCAGTACTTC. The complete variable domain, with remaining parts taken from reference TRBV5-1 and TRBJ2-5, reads KAGVTQTPRYLIKTRGQQVTLSCSPISGHRSVSWYQQTPGQGLQFLFEYFSETQRNKGNFPGRFSGRQFSNSRSEMNVSTLELGDSALYLCASSPGQGFATETQYFGPGTRLLVL.

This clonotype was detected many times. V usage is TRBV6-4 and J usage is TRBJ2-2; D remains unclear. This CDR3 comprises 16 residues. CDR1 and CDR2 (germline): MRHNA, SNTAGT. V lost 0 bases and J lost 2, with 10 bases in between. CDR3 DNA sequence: TGTGCCAGCAGTGACTCTAGGCAAACTAACACCGGGGAGCTGTTTTTT. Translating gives CASSDSRQTNTGELFF.

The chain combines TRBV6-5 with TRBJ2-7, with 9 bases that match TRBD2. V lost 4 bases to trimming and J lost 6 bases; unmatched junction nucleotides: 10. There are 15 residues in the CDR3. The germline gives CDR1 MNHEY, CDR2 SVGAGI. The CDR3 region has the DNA TGTGCCAGCAGTTCCCTCAGCGGGAGGCGAGGCGAGCAGTACTTC. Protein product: CASSSLSGRRGEQYF.

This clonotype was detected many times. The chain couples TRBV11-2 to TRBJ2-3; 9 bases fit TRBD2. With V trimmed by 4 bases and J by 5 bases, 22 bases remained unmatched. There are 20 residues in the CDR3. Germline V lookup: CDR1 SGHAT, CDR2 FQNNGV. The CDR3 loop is CASSSLPGSGRMIKRDTQYF. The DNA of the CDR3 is TGTGCCAGCAGCTCCCTTCCCGGGAGCGGGAGGATGATTAAGAGAGATACGCAGTATTTT.

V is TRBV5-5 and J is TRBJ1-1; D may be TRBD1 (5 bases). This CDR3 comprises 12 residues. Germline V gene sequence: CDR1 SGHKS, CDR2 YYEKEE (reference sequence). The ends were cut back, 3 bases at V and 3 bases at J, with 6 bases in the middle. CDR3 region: CASSWGDTEAFF. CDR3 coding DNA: TGTGCCAGCAGCTGGGGGGACACTGAAGCTTTCTTT.

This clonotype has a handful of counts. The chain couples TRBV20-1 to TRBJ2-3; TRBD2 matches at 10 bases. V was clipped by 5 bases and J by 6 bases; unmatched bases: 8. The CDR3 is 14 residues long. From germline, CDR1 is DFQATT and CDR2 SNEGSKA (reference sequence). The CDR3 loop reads CSAGSASGSDTQYF. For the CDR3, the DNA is TGCAGTGCTGGGTCGGCTAGCGGGAGCGATACGCAGTATTTT.